The rows below give T cell receptor beta chains drawn from one sample of a study of CD8 T cells in ankylosing spondylitis. TCRdb re-called the 5' RACE reads through MiXCR, storing one row per CDR3 protein. The sample carries about 90,000 distinct CDR3 sequences, roughly 9% recorded once. Sequenced: blood, either unsorted or a sorted T cell fraction (not recorded which). The source is a male donor with ankylosing spondylitis. Each CDR3 is given with its conserved first and last residue. D genes are given only for firm matches. Expanded clones get a size class; other rows say once, few or many, or leave the size out.

>few|-|TRBJ1-6|TRBV4-1
CASSQDRGRSPLHF
TGCGCCAGCAGCCAAGATCGGGGGCGTTCACCCCTCCACTTT
>-|TRBD2|TRBJ2-1|TRBV9
CASSPGLAGGPDEQFF
TGTGCCAGCAGCCCAGGACTAGCGGGAGGGCCGGATGAGCAGTTCTTC
>many|TRBD1|TRBJ1-2|TRBV5-1
CASSLEGTGTDNYGYTF
TGCGCCAGCAGCTTGGAGGGGACAGGGACGGATAACTATGGCTACACCTTC
>many|-|TRBJ2-1|TRBV27
CASSLSSGNEQFF
TGTGCCAGCAGTTTATCCTCCGGGAATGAGCAGTTCTTC
>-|-|TRBJ2-5|TRBV7-9
CASSSGLGETQYF
TGTGCCAGCAGCTCTGGACTGGGGGAGACCCAGTACTTC
>few|-|TRBJ1-4|TRBV9
CASSVGTNEKLFF
TGTGCCAGCAGCGTAGGCACTAATGAAAAACTGTTTTTT
>many|-|TRBJ2-5|TRBV27
CASSLNRLETQYF
TGTGCCAGCAGTTTAAACAGGTTGGAGACCCAGTACTTC
>few|TRBD2|TRBJ2-1|TRBV6-2/TRBV6-3
CASSSPGGPDNEQFF
TGTGCCAGCAGTTCCCCGGGGGGTCCCGACAATGAGCAGTTCTTC
>few|-|TRBJ2-1|TRBV3-1
CASSQDIPGEQFF
TGTGCCAGCAGCCAAGATATCCCCGGAGAGCAGTTCTTC
>large|-|TRBJ2-5|TRBV7-9
CASSFRGGQETQYF
TGTGCCAGCAGCTTCAGGGGGGGCCAAGAGACCCAGTACTTC
>few|TRBD1|TRBJ2-5|TRBV6-1
CASSRDRDRETQYF
TGTGCCAGCAGCCGCGACAGGGATAGGGAGACCCAGTACTTC
>-|-|TRBJ2-4|TRBV12-3/TRBV12-4
CASSLQTGGLAKNIQYF
TGTGCCAGCAGTTTACAAACAGGTGGACTAGCCAAAAACATTCAGTACTTC
>-|TRBD2|TRBJ2-3|TRBV5-6
CASTLTTSGNDTDTQYF
TGTGCCAGCACCTTAACGACTAGCGGGAATGACACAGATACGCAGTATTTT
>few|-|TRBJ2-5|TRBV7-9
CASSLIAGNQETQYF
TGTGCCAGCAGCTTAATTGCGGGCAACCAAGAGACCCAGTACTTC
>-|TRBD1|TRBJ2-5|TRBV15
CATSRYLGQGLEETQYF
TGTGCCACCAGCAGATATCTCGGACAGGGGCTCGAGGAGACCCAGTACTTC
>-|-|TRBJ2-2|TRBV5-6
CASSPATGYTGELFF
TGTGCCAGCAGCCCAGCAACAGGGTACACCGGGGAGCTGTTTTTT
>few|TRBD2|TRBJ2-5|TRBV28
CAITGTSGWGEETQYF
TGTGCCATTACCGGGACTAGCGGGTGGGGGGAAGAGACCCAGTACTTC
>few|-|TRBJ2-4|TRBV28
CASSPLSTVLAKNIQYF
TGTGCCAGCAGTCCGTTATCGACAGTGCTAGCCAAAAACATTCAGTACTTC
>many|-|TRBJ1-1|TRBV11-1
CASSKGTEAFF
TGTGCCAGCAGTAAGGGCACTGAAGCTTTCTTT
>-|-|TRBJ2-1|TRBV30
CARGRSGIDEQFF
TGTGCCCGGGGGCGGAGCGGGATTGATGAGCAGTTCTTC
>-|TRBD1|TRBJ1-2|TRBV27
CASSLTGDYGYTF
TGTGCCAGCAGTTTGACAGGGGACTATGGCTACACCTTC
>few|TRBD1|TRBJ1-6|TRBV25-1
CASSDWDSYNSPLHF
TGTGCCAGCAGTGACTGGGACAGTTATAATTCACCCCTCCACTTT
>few|-|TRBJ1-4|TRBV7-2
CASSELGGANEKLFF
TGTGCCAGCAGCGAACTGGGGGGGGCTAATGAAAAACTGTTTTTT
>-|-|TRBJ2-1|TRBV7-9
CASSLSLRTGNEQFF
TGTGCCAGCAGCTTAAGCTTGCGCACGGGCAATGAGCAGTTCTTC
>many|-|TRBJ2-5|TRBV7-9
CASRFGETQYF
TGTGCCAGCAGGTTTGGGGAGACCCAGTACTTC
>many|-|TRBJ1-2|TRBV12-3/TRBV12-4
CASNAGAYGYTF
TGTGCCAGCAATGCAGGGGCTTATGGCTACACCTTC
>-|TRBD1|TRBJ2-3|TRBV27
CASSLSGTGSFRNTQYF
TGTGCCAGCAGTTTATCGGGGACAGGATCGTTTAGGAATACGCAGTATTTT
>-|TRBD2|TRBJ2-1|TRBV20-1
CSATAPTQGLASRDEQFF
TGCAGTGCTACCGCACCCACCCAGGGACTAGCGAGCAGGGATGAGCAGTTCTTC
>many|-|TRBJ1-2|TRBV3-1
CASSPSMFGPLRDSGYTF
TGTGCCAGCAGCCCCTCGATGTTTGGGCCACTAAGAGACAGTGGCTACACCTTC